The present T cell receptor (beta chain) was sequenced within a study of T cell responses to AZD1222 COVID-19 vaccine. Note on this clone: Its antigen is undetermined. An end of the junction differs from the germline gene, which may be a read error.

Notes on the study in general: Only after the peak T cell response were repertoires sampled.

Assay: immunoSEQ multiplex PCR; the TCRdb copy retains only in-frame clones and omits some. The repertoire has 120,000 or so clones, approximately 90% of them found once; the top ten carry roughly 7.8%. The CDR3 totals 11 residues. The chain uses TRBV12-3 or TRBV12-4 and TRBJ1-4, with D uncertain. This specimen was peripheral blood, taken on day 0 of AZD1222 vaccination. The TCR originated in an adult in good health. The CDR3 protein is CASGFERELFF. The CDR3 coding sequence is TGTGCCAGCGGTTTTGAACGGGAACTGTTTTTT.